A selection of T cell receptor beta chains follows, all from one sample in a study of graft-versus-host responses after intestinal transplantation. Their target antigens are unknown. TCRdb keeps only in-frame clones here, not all; method: immunoSEQ multiplex PCR. Among some 120,000 clones listed, approximately 93% were seen once. The sample in question was unstimulated CD8+ T cells sorted from spleen or lymph node cells, obtained before transplant. The receptors derive from a human donor who was the organ donor for an intestinal transplant. The CDR3 runs from the conserved cysteine through the conserved F or W. The order of the fields is V gene, clone size, D gene, J gene, CDR3 length, CDR3 protein, CDR3 DNA. The D gene is left open where the match is weak. Some rows have no size entry. The others give once, few or many, or a class for an expanded clone.

>TRBV4-3|-|-|TRBJ2-5|16
CASSQDSVAPRETQYF
TGCGCCAGCAGCCAAGATTCGGTAGCTCCCCGGGAGACCCAGTACTTC
>TRBV5-4|-|TRBD2|TRBJ2-7|13
CATRSAGGLEQYF
TGTGCCACCCGTAGCGCGGGAGGGCTTGAGCAGTACTTC
>TRBV27|-|TRBD2|TRBJ2-1|15
CASSLRTSGYNEQFF
TGTGCCAGCAGTTTAAGGACTAGCGGGTACAATGAGCAGTTCTTC
>TRBV6-6|-|TRBD2|TRBJ2-1|14
CATEGLVSYNEQFF
TGTGCCACCGAGGGACTAGTATCGTACAATGAGCAGTTCTTC
>TRBV6-1|-|TRBD1|TRBJ1-2|15
CASRPRDRAFYGYTF
TGTGCCAGCAGGCCCCGGGACAGGGCATTCTATGGCTACACCTTC
>TRBV9|-|-|TRBJ2-3|14
CASSVGRRTDTQYF
TGTGCCAGCAGCGTGGGCAGGCGAACAGATACGCAGTATTTT
>TRBV18|-|-|TRBJ1-1|14
CASSLGRANTEAFF
TGTGCCAGCTCACTGGGACGTGCGAACACTGAAGCTTTCTTT
>TRBV5-6|-|TRBD1|TRBJ2-5|15
CASSSGTVVQETQYF
TGTGCCAGCAGCTCCGGGACAGTCGTTCAAGAGACCCAGTACTTC
>TRBV27|-|-|TRBJ1-2|12
CASSLKGWSYTF
TGTGCCAGCAGTTTAAAGGGTTGGAGCTACACCTTC
>TRBV11-2|-|-|TRBJ2-4|13
CASSLEYNSVQYF
TGTGCCAGCAGCTTAGAGTACAACTCGGTTCAGTACTTC
>TRBV27|-|-|TRBJ2-7|12
CASSRLGGEQYF
TGCGCCAGCAGTCGTTTGGGAGGCGAGCAGTACTTC
>TRBV7-9|-|-|TRBJ2-2|15
CASSFGPSFAGELFF
TGTGCCAGCAGCTTTGGACCGTCATTCGCCGGGGAGCTGTTTTTT
>TRBV10-2|-|-|TRBJ1-2|14
CASDGGEGPYGYTF
TGCGCCAGCGACGGGGGGGAGGGCCCCTATGGCTACACCTTC
>TRBV4-1|-|TRBD1|TRBJ1-2|18
CASSQVEGQGGWNYGYTF
TGCGCCAGCAGCCAAGTGGAGGGACAGGGGGGGTGGAACTATGGCTACACCTTC
>TRBV27|few|-|TRBJ1-2|13
CASSLGGGYGYTF
TGTGCCAGCAGTTTAGGCGGGGGCTATGGCTACACCTTC
>TRBV19|-|-|TRBJ1-5|14
CASDVGLSNQPQHF
TGTGCCAGTGACGTAGGTTTAAGCAATCAGCCCCAGCATTTT
>TRBV5-4|-|-|TRBJ1-4|15
CASSLAGGGNEKLFF
TGTGCCAGCAGCTTGGCGGGCGGAGGCAATGAAAAACTGTTTTTT
>TRBV28|-|TRBD2|TRBJ2-1|14
CASRARDYNNEQFF
TGTGCCAGCAGAGCGCGGGACTATAACAATGAGCAGTTCTTC
>TRBV5-1|-|TRBD1|TRBJ2-5|16
CASSLYRDRVGETQYF
TGCGCCAGCAGCTTATACCGGGACAGGGTCGGAGAGACCCAGTACTTC
>TRBV4-1|-|TRBD2|TRBJ2-7|16
CASSQDNPSGSYEQYF
TGCGCCAGCAGCCAAGACAACCCTAGCGGCTCCTACGAGCAGTACTTC
>TRBV30|-|-|TRBJ1-5|13
CAWSQGSNQPQHF
TGTGCCTGGAGCCAGGGTAGCAATCAGCCCCAGCATTTT
>TRBV19|-|-|TRBJ1-4|13
CASRSAPHEKLFF
TGTGCCAGTAGATCCGCCCCGCACGAAAAACTGTTTTTT
>TRBV27|-|TRBD2|TRBJ2-5|15
CASSWDGAGVETQYF
TGTGCCAGCAGTTGGGATGGAGCGGGAGTTGAGACCCAGTACTTC
>TRBV28|-|TRBD1|TRBJ2-3|16
CASSFLRDRVTDTQYF
TGTGCCAGCAGTTTTCTCCGGGACAGGGTAACAGATACGCAGTATTTT
>TRBV6-5|-|-|TRBJ1-5|13
CASSPGGGQPQHF
TGTGCCAGCAGCCCGGGTGGGGGTCAGCCCCAGCATTTT
>TRBV13|once|-|TRBJ1-1|14
CASSLPGRGTEAFF
TGTGCCAGCAGCTTACCGGGCAGGGGCACTGAAGCTTTCTTT
>TRBV2|-|-|TRBJ1-1|15
CASLSKAVMNTEAFF
TGTGCCAGCCTCAGCAAGGCAGTAATGAACACTGAAGCTTTCTTT
>TRBV6-5|-|TRBD1|TRBJ2-7|14
CASSYRGLDYEQYF
TGTGCCAGCAGTTACAGGGGGCTCGACTACGAGCAGTACTTC
>TRBV4-1|few|-|TRBJ2-3|13
CASSQSVSDTQYF
TGCGCCAGCAGCCAATCGGTGTCGGATACGCAGTATTTT
>TRBV4-2|-|TRBD1|TRBJ2-1|14
CASSPLDRDNEQFF
TGTGCCAGCAGCCCGTTGGACAGGGACAATGAGCAGTTCTTC
>TRBV7-9|-|-|TRBJ1-1|12
CASSLVRAEAFF
TGTGCCAGCAGCTTAGTCAGGGCTGAAGCTTTCTTT
>TRBV7-6|once|TRBD2|TRBJ2-1|15
CASSTLAGAYNEQFF
TGTGCCAGCAGCACACTAGCGGGAGCCTACAATGAGCAGTTCTTC
>TRBV9|-|TRBD1|TRBJ1-1|13
CASSVTGGTEAFF
TGTGCCAGCAGCGTTACAGGGGGCACTGAAGCTTTCTTT
>TRBV29-1|-|-|TRBJ1-3|13
CSVYRQLENTIYF
TGCAGCGTTTATAGACAGTTGGAAAACACCATATATTTT
>TRBV6-5|-|TRBD2|TRBJ2-1|14
CASSGAGVYNEQFF
TGTGCCAGCAGTGGAGCGGGAGTCTACAATGAGCAGTTCTTC
>TRBV5-4|-|TRBD1|TRBJ1-2|15
CASSLGQGAYYGYTF
TGTGCCAGCAGCTTGGGACAGGGGGCTTACTATGGCTACACCTTC
>TRBV7-9|-|-|TRBJ1-2|13
CASSQDRTYGYTF
TGTGCCAGCAGCCAAGACAGGACCTATGGCTACACCTTC
>TRBV19|-|-|TRBJ2-7|14
CASSPGQNPYEQYF
TGTGCCAGTAGTCCCGGACAGAATCCCTACGAGCAGTACTTC
>TRBV18|-|TRBD1|TRBJ1-2|13
CASSTQGLYGYTF
TGTGCCAGCTCAACACAGGGGCTGTATGGCTACACCTTC
>TRBV4-2|-|-|TRBJ2-7|17
CASSQERGGMSSYEQYF
TGTGCCAGCAGCCAAGAACGGGGCGGAATGAGCTCCTACGAGCAGTACTTC
>TRBV27|-|-|TRBJ2-7|13
CASSLSGSYEQYF
TGTGCCAGCAGTTTATCCGGGAGTTACGAGCAGTACTTC
>TRBV11-2|once|-|TRBJ1-1|14
CASSPGTRRTEAFF
TGTGCCAGCAGCCCCGGGACAAGGAGGACTGAAGCTTTCTTT
>TRBV13|-|TRBD2|TRBJ2-3|16
CASSLSGTSGRHTQYF
TGTGCCAGCAGCCTCTCAGGGACTAGCGGGAGACATACGCAGTATTTT